Listed here are 18 T cell receptor beta chains from one sample, sequenced in a study of spatial heterogeneity in lung cancer (dated by TCRdb to between 2019 and 2020). Their antigens are not known. Reading the label with the study, this specimen's time point is: sample taken at primary tumor resection. The research as a whole found: The number of expanded intratumoral alpha and beta TCRs correlated with the tumor nonsynonymous mutation count.

The library relied on 5' RACE. The listed sequencing device is NextSeq 500. TCRdb ran its own pipeline on the public reads, namely fastp trimming at Q25 and MiXCR clone calling, and kept in-frame beta chains. One record per CDR3 amino acid sequence lists the most common genes and DNA. Present in this sample are about 9,600 distinct CDR3 sequences, roughly 8% of which were seen just once. Approximately 19% of the sample comes from the top ten. The sequenced sample was lung tumor tissue, obtained at surgery. Source of these receptors: a male donor with early-stage non-small cell lung cancer.

CDR3 in DNA: TGTGCCAGCAGCCTACAAAGGAACACTGAAGCTTTCTTT. Translation: CASSLQRNTEAFF. This rearrangement joins TRBV7-3 to TRBJ1-1; D call uncertain. The CDR3 loop spans 13 amino acids. CDR1 and CDR2 (germline): SGHTA, FQGTGA. Trimming left V 5 bases short and J 1 base short, with 8 bases between.

This clonotype was counted between two and nine times. V is TRBV20-1 and J is TRBJ2-5; D possibly corresponds to TRBD1 (5 bases). Germline CDR1 reads DFQATT; CDR2 reads SNEGSKA (reference sequence). This CDR3 spans 13 amino acids. V was clipped by 5 bases and J by 2 bases, with 12 bases between them. DNA for the CDR3: TGCAGTGCTCCCGCGGACAAACAAGAGACCCAGTACTTC. Translated, it gives CSAPADKQETQYF.

This clonotype has only one observation. J is TRBJ2-5 and V is TRBV7-9, with a weak D call TRBD2 (5 bases). In germline, CDR1 is SEHNR, CDR2 FQNEAQ (reference sequence). V was clipped by 2 bases and J by 4 bases, with 5 bases between them. This CDR3 region has 12 residues. The CDR3 DNA is TGTGCCAGCAGCTTACGGGGAGAGACCCAGTACTTC. Protein product: CASSLRGETQYF.

Ten or more counts support this clonotype. The rearrangement uses TRBV3-1 and TRBJ2-7; TRBD2 matches 9 bases. V was pared by 4 bases and J by 6 bases, with 4 bases of the junction left unmatched. CDR3 size: 13 residues. Germline V gives CDR1 LGHDT, CDR2 YNNKEL (reference sequence). CDR3 DNA sequence: TGTGCCAGCAGCCCTAGCGGGGCTGCCGAGCAGTACTTC. Its translation: CASSPSGAAEQYF.

This clonotype came up a few times. The genes are TRBV7-2 and TRBJ1-2; D gene ambiguous. Trimming left V 0 bases short and J 4 bases short, with 6 bases between. The CDR3 length is 13 residues. CDR1 is SGHTA and CDR2 is FQGNSA in the germline V gene. CDR3 loop: CASSLASSYGYTF. The DNA for the CDR3 is TGTGCCAGCAGCTTAGCGTCCAGCTATGGCTACACCTTC.

There are a few counts of this clonotype. The V call is TRBV20-1, the J call TRBJ2-2; possibly TRBD1 for D (7 bases). In germline, CDR1 is DFQATT, CDR2 SNEGSKA (reference sequence). The CDR3 sequence is 15 residues long. The V end lost 6 bases, the J end lost 5 bases, and 19 bases lay between the germline ends. The CDR3 DNA reads as TGCAGTGCCCAGCAGGGGGGAAGGAGGACCGGGGAGCTGTTTTTT. It yields the protein CSAQQGGRRTGELFF.

This clonotype was observed a few times. The chain carries TRBV7-2 and TRBJ1-5; TRBD1 matches at 8 bases. The V and J ends lost 4 bases and 6 bases, in that order; junction bases with no gene match: 5. Germline CDR1 and CDR2: SGHTA and FQGNSA. This CDR3 spans 14 amino acids. The CDR3 region is CASSSTGARQPQHF. In DNA form, the CDR3 reads TGTGCCAGCAGCTCGACAGGGGCCCGTCAGCCCCAGCATTTT.

There are many counts of this clonotype. This rearrangement joins TRBV29-1 to TRBJ2-1, with TRBD2 identical over 11 bases. The V gene end was trimmed by 8 bases and the J gene end by 3 bases; junction bases not matched to a gene: 3. CDR3 size: 13 residues. Germline V CDR1 and CDR2: SQVTM, ANQGSEA. DNA of the CDR3: TGCAGCTCAGGGACTAGCGGCTACAATGAGCAGTTCTTC. This sequence encodes CSSGTSGYNEQFF.

This clonotype was counted ten times or more. The J gene is TRBJ1-2, the V gene TRBV20-1; possible D gene TRBD1, 6 bases. Germline CDR1 and CDR2: DFQATT and SNEGSKA (reference sequence). V lost 5 bases and J lost 5, with 27 bases in between. The CDR3 runs to 17 residues. The CDR3 loop is CSAFSTSTGRTWYGYTF. The CDR3 DNA reads TGCAGTGCTTTCTCTACTTCTACAGGGAGAACATGGTATGGCTACACCTTC.

The table lists this clonotype with a few counts. The rearrangement joins TRBV20-1 to TRBJ1-5; a weak D match, TRBD1 (6 bases). CDR3 length: 13 residues. Germline V gene sequence: CDR1 DFQATT, CDR2 SNEGSKA (reference sequence). V gave up 5 bases and J gave up 3 bases, with 11 bases separating them. CDR3 protein: CSAVTGFNQPQHF. The CDR3 DNA reads TGCAGTGCTGTCACAGGGTTCAATCAGCCCCAGCATTTT.

This clonotype ranks as medium-sized. The chain combines TRBV7-2 with TRBJ2-2, with TRBD2 matching over 8 bases. This CDR3 is 15 amino acids long. Looked up from germline, CDR1 is SGHTA and CDR2 is FQGNSA. J was trimmed by 5 bases and V by 5 bases; bases with no gene match: 7. The CDR3: CASSQAGAHTGELFF. DNA of the CDR3: TGTGCCAGCAGCCAAGCGGGGGCTCATACCGGGGAGCTGTTTTTT. Complete variable domain (other parts from reference TRBV7-2 and TRBJ2-2): GAGVSQSPSNKVTEKGKDVELRCDPISGHTALYWYRQSLGQGLEFLIYFQGNSAPDKSGLPSDRFSAERTGGSVSTLTIQRTQQEDSAVYLCASSQAGAHTGELFFGEGSRLTVL.

This clonotype has at least ten counts. The chain couples TRBV18 to TRBJ2-2, with D possibly being TRBD1 (5 bases). Germline-derived CDR1 and CDR2 are KGHSH and LQKENI. Trimming stripped 6 bases from V and 1 base from J, with 6 bases between. The CDR3 length is 13 residues. CDR3 nucleotides: TGTGCCAGCTCCGGACAGAACACCGGGGAGCTGTTTTTT. Translated: CASSGQNTGELFF. Together with reference TRBV18 and TRBJ2-2, the CDR3 gives the full variable domain: NAGVMQNPRHLVRRRGQEARLRCSPMKGHSHVYWYRQLPEEGLKFMVYLQKENIIDESGMPKERFSAEFPKEGPSILRIQQVVRGDSAAYFCASSGQNTGELFFGEGSRLTVL.

This clonotype was counted a few times. The chain links TRBV5-1 to TRBJ2-1; weak D call: TRBD1 (5 bases). CDR1 is SGHRS, CDR2 YFSETQ, per germline. V was shortened by 2 bases and J by 9 bases, with 12 bases between the two germline ends. The CDR3 is made up of 13 amino acids. The CDR3 DNA follows: TGCGCCAGCAGCTTCCCTGAGCAGGGTGAGCAGTTCTTC. Translating it yields CASSFPEQGEQFF.

This clonotype was seen ten or more times. V is TRBV19 and J is TRBJ2-7; weak D call: TRBD2 (6 bases). The CDR3 totals 15 residues. From germline, CDR1 is LNHDA and CDR2 SQIVND (reference sequence). V lost 1 base and J 3 bases, leaving 13 bases between the germline ends. The CDR3, as DNA: TGTGCCAGTAGTATAGGACCGTTGGGAGGCTACGAGCAGTACTTC. Translated: CASSIGPLGGYEQYF.

V gene TRBV29-1 combines with J gene TRBJ2-1; the D is unclear. Trimming removed 1 base at V and 7 bases at J, with 5 bases between. Looked up from germline, CDR1 is SQVTM and CDR2 is ANQGSEA. The CDR3 runs 11 residues. In DNA, the CDR3 is TGCAGCGTTGAAGGGAAAAATGAGCAGTTCTTC. This gives the protein CSVEGKNEQFF.

The sample holds a few counts of this clonotype. The V gene is TRBV10-3, the J gene TRBJ2-3; TRBD2 agrees at 16 bases. The CDR3 covers 20 residues. CDR1 ENHRY and CDR2 SYGVKD come from the germline V gene. The V gene end was trimmed by 7 bases and the J gene end by 2 bases; junction bases not matched to a gene: 15. The CDR3 nucleotides are TGTGCCATCACCACAGGTCCGGGGACTAGCGGGAGGGCAGACACAGATACGCAGTATTTT. Protein sequence: CAITTGPGTSGRADTDTQYF.

This clonotype was seen many times. The chain joins TRBV7-9 to TRBJ2-3, with no clear D. Deletions cut 4 bases from V and 2 bases from J, with 13 bases between. The CDR3 consists of 15 residues. Per germline, CDR1 SEHNR and CDR2 FQNEAQ (reference sequence). CDR3 residues: CASSSDVRITDTQYF. The CDR3 DNA follows: TGTGCCAGCAGCTCCGACGTGAGGATCACAGATACGCAGTATTTT.

V gene TRBV28 combines with J gene TRBJ2-2; D uncertain. CDR3 length: 13 amino acids. Germline CDR1 reads MDHEN; CDR2 reads SYDVKM. Trimming pared 5 bases from V and 1 base from J, leaving 5 bases between. The CDR3 reads CASSTVNTGELFF. In DNA, the CDR3 is TGTGCCAGCAGTACAGTGAACACCGGGGAGCTGTTTTTT.